This T cell receptor (beta chain) was sequenced for a study of T-cell reconstitution after alpha-beta-depleted transplantation in children. Findings and limits, study-wide: Reports say that about two months after transplant, the alpha-beta T cells came out of several hundred graft clones that had expanded. Surviving recipient cells, namely T cells and thymic progenitors, were the source of high day-60 TCRbeta diversity in some patients. At one year after transplant, newly produced T cells mostly accounted for T-cell counts and diversity.

This sample's TCRbeta library carried unique molecular identifier barcodes. TCRdb called the PCR reads again in MiXCR, with one record for every CDR3 protein. Counted here are approximately 980,000 distinct CDR3 sequences, around 30% occurring once; the ten biggest clones make up more than 25%. V shed 6 bases and J shed 4 bases, with 17 bases lying between them. This CDR3 contains 15 residues. Germline V gene sequence: CDR1 MNHNS, CDR2 SASEGT. This clonotype has just a few counts. No antigen is known for it. The origin of this receptor is a boy under two years old who had a stem cell transplant for SCID, so the T cells may come from the graft donor. This material consisted of PBMCs, mostly from graft donor cells, taken 360 days after TCRalphabeta/CD19-depleted stem cell transplant. J is TRBJ2-3 and V is TRBV6-1, with D possibly being TRBD1 (6 bases). CDR3 DNA sequence: TGTGCCAGCAGCCCCGTGGGCAGGGGTGCAGATACGCAGTATTTT. It yields the protein CASSPVGRGADTQYF.